The present T cell receptor (beta chain) was sequenced within a study of CD8 T cells in Susac syndrome. CDR3 length: 15 residues. J lost 6 bases, V lost 2 bases, and 6 bases had no gene match. CDR1 and CDR2 (germline): KGHSH, LQKENI. CD8+ and CD4+ T cells from blood underwent TCR beta sequencing. Reverse transcription of 0.5 to 1 ug RNA was performed with random hexamers. immunoSEQ multiplex PCR amplified TCR beta CDR3 across 54 Vbeta, 13 Jbeta. In TCRdb, the immunoSEQ multiplex PCR reads were re-called with MiXCR into one record per CDR3 protein. The sample yields under 200,000 distinct CDR3 sequences, roughly 94% seen once.

The source of this sequence is a human donor with Susac syndrome. Sequencing was done on a sample of CD4+ T cells from PBMCs. V and J are TRBV18 and TRBJ1-1; 10 nucleotides match TRBD1. The DNA for the CDR3 is TGTGCCAGCTCACCAGAGACAGGGGGCCAAGCTGAAGCTTTCTTT. It encodes CASSPETGGQAEAFF. Full variable domain (missing parts from reference TRBV18 and TRBJ1-1): NAGVMQNPRHLVRRRGQEARLRCSPMKGHSHVYWYRQLPEEGLKFMVYLQKENIIDESGMPKERFSAEFPKEGPSILRIQQVVRGDSAAYFCASSPETGGQAEAFFGQGTRLTVV.